This T cell receptor (beta chain) was profiled in a study of cytomegalovirus exposure and HLA in healthy donors. The table came from immunoSEQ multiplex PCR; TCRdb's copy has only in-frame clones and leaves some out. There are 100,000 to 150,000 clones in the sample; about 89% occur only once, and 2% lies in the top ten. CDR3 length: 15 residues. Germline lookup yields CDR1 MNHNS and CDR2 SASEGT. V lost 5 bases, J lost 5 bases, and 8 bases stayed unmatched. As regards this clone: The antigen remains unidentified.

General study results and limits: As confirmed in vitro, three CMV-associated chains were specific for CMV antigens. The study flagged 150 to 200 TCR beta chains as cytomegalovirus-associated.

This clonotype was obtained from a woman under 30 in good health and CMV-seronegative. The chain carries TRBV6-1 and TRBJ1-5, with TRBD1 matching over 8 bases. The sequenced sample consisted of PBMCs. The CDR3 DNA reads TGTGCCAGCAGTTGGACAGGGCGGCCGGATCAGCCCCAGCATTTT. Protein: CASSWTGRPDQPQHF.